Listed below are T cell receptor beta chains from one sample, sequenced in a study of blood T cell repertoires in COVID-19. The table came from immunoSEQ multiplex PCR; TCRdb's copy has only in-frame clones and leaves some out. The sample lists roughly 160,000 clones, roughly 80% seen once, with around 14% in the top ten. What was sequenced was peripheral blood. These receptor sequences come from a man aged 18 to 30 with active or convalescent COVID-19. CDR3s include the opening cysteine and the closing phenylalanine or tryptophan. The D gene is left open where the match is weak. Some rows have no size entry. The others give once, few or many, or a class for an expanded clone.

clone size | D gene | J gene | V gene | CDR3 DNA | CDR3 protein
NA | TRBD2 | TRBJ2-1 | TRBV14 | TGTGCCAGCAGCCAAGTGGGTCCGGCTAGCGGGAGGAACTACAATGAGCAGTTCTTC | CASSQVGPASGRNYNEQFF
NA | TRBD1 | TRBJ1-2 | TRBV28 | TGTGCCAGCAGTTTATCTCAGGGGGTGATCTATGGCTACACCTTC | CASSLSQGVIYGYTF
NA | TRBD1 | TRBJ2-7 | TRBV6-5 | TGTGCCAGCAGACAGTTAGGGACAGCTTACGAGCAGTACTTC | CASRQLGTAYEQYF
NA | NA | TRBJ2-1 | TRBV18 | TGTGCCAGCTCACCAACTAGCAATGAGCAGTTCTTC | CASSPTSNEQFF
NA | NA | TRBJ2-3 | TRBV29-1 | TGCAGCGTTGAGGCCAGGGGGGTAACAGATACGCAGTATTTT | CSVEARGVTDTQYF
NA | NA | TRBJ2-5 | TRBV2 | TGTGCCAGCAGAAATTACAGGGAATCTGGGGAGACCCAGTACTTC | CASRNYRESGETQYF
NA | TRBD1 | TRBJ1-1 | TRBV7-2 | TGTGCCAGCAGCGCCCGTACAGGGGGTACTGAAGCTTTCTTT | CASSARTGGTEAFF
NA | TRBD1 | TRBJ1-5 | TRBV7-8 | TGTGCCAGCGGCGTGGACAGGGGAATGGGTCAGCCCCAGCATTTT | CASGVDRGMGQPQHF
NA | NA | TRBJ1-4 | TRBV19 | TGTGCCAGTAGTATTGGCAGGGAAAGTGAAAAACTGTTTTTT | CASSIGRESEKLFF
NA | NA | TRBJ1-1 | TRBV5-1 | TGCGCCAGCAGCTTGGCAGGGCGCACTGAAGCTTTCTTT | CASSLAGRTEAFF
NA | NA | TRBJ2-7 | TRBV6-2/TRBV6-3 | TGTGCCAGCAGCCTCCGACAGAGTTCCTACGAGCAGTACTTC | CASSLRQSSYEQYF
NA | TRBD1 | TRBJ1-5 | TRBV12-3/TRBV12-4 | TGTGCCAGCAGTTTATCGGACAGGCAGCCCCAGCATTTT | CASSLSDRQPQHF
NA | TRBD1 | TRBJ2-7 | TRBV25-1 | TGTGCCAGCAGTGGATCGACAGGGGGCTTTTTGTACGAGCAGTACTTC | CASSGSTGGFLYEQYF
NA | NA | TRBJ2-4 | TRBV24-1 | TGTGCCACCAGAGACAGGGTTCAGGTGTTTTCAGAGGGACTAGCCAAAAACATTCAGTACTTC | CATRDRVQVFSEGLAKNIQYF
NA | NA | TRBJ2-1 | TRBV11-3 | TGTGCCAGCAGCTTAGATTGGGCTGGTGAGCAGTTCTTC | CASSLDWAGEQFF
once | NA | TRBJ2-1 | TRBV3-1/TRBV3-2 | TGTGCCAGCAGCCAAGTCCAGCGGATCAATGAGCAGTTCTTC | CASSQVQRINEQFF
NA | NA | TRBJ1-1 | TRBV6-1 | TGTGCCAGCAGTGAAGCCAGGGGACGGATGAACACTGAAGCTTTCTTT | CASSEARGRMNTEAFF
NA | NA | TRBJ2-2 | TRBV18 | TGTGCCAGCTCACCCCGAGATTTGAACACCGGGGAGCTGTTTTTT | CASSPRDLNTGELFF
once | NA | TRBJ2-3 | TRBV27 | TGTGCCAGCAGCCGGGATAGCCGTAGCACAGATACGCAGTATTTT | CASSRDSRSTDTQYF
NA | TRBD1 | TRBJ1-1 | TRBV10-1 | TGCGCCAGCATCCCGGACAGGGGCACTGAAGCTTTCTTT | CASIPDRGTEAFF
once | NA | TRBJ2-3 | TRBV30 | TGTGCCTGGAGTGGAACACTGAGGGCCGATACGCAGTATTTT | CAWSGTLRADTQYF
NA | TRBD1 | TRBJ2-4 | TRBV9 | TGTGCCAGCAGCGTTAAACAGGGGTTTATGGACATTCAGTACTTC | CASSVKQGFMDIQYF
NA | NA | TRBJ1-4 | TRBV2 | TGTGCCAGCAGGCAAGATGTACAGGGAAATGAAAAACTGTTTTTT | CASRQDVQGNEKLFF
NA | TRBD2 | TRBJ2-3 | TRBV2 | TGTGCCAGCAGAACTAGCGGAGGGTCAGATACGCAGTATTTT | CASRTSGGSDTQYF
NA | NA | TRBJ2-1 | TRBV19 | TGTGCCAGTAGTATACGTATGGAGGGGGGGCCGGGTGAGCAGTTCTTC | CASSIRMEGGPGEQFF
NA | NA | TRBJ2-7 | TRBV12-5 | TGTGCTAGTGGTGTCGACTTCGACTCCTACGAGCAGTACTTC | CASGVDFDSYEQYF
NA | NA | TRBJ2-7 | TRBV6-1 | TGTGCCAGCAGTGAAGCGGTGGGACAGGGCCTAGCGGGCGCCTCCTACGAGCAGTACTTC | CASSEAVGQGLAGASYEQYF
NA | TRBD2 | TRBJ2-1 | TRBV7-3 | TGTGCCAGCAGCTTAGCGGGAGGAAAAGATGAGCAGTTCTTC | CASSLAGGKDEQFF
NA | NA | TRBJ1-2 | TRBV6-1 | TGTGCCAGCAGTGAACCCTATGGAGTTTGGTATGGCTACACCTTC | CASSEPYGVWYGYTF
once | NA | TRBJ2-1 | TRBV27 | TGTGCCAGCAGTTTCAAGGGACTTGCCTCCTACAATGAGCAGTTCTTC | CASSFKGLASYNEQFF
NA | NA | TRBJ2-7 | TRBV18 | TGTGCCAGCTCACCACTGAGTTCCTACGAGCAGTACTTC | CASSPLSSYEQYF
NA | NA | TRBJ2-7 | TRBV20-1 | TGCAGTGCTAGCAGGGCCTACGAGCAGTACTTC | CSASRAYEQYF
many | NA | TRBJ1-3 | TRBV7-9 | TGTGCCAGCAGCCCCTGGGCAAGCTCTGGAAACACCATATATTTT | CASSPWASSGNTIYF
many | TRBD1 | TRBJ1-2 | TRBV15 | TGTGCCACCAGTTTGGGGTACGGACAGGGTAATGGCTACACCTTC | CATSLGYGQGNGYTF
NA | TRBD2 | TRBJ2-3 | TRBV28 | TGTGCCAGCAGTTGGGGGGGATACACAGATACGCAGTATTTT | CASSWGGYTDTQYF
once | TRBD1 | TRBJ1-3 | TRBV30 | TGTGCCTGGAGTTCCGGGACAGGTGGAAACACCATATATTTT | CAWSSGTGGNTIYF
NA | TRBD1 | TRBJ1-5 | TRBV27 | TGTGCCAGCAGTTCACAGGGGGCTGTAAAGCCCCAGCATTTT | CASSSQGAVKPQHF
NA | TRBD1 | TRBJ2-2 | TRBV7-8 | TGTGCCAGCAGCCGGGACAGGGCGGACACCGGGGAGCTGTTTTTT | CASSRDRADTGELFF
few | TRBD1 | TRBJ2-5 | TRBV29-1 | TGCAGCGCCAAATCGACAGGGAAAGAGACCCAGTACTTC | CSAKSTGKETQYF
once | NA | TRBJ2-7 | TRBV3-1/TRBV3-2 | TGTGCCAGCAGCCAAGCCCTCCCCCCTTACGAGCAGTACTTC | CASSQALPPYEQYF
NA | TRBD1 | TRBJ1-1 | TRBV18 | TGTGCCAGCTCTCAGGGGGACACTGAAGCTTTCTTT | CASSQGDTEAFF
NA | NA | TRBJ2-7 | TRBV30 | TGTGCCTGGAGGCGTCCAGGGAACGAGCAGTACTTC | CAWRRPGNEQYF
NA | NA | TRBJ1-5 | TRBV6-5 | TGTGCCAGCAACAGGGAATACGATCAGCCCCAGCATTTT | CASNREYDQPQHF
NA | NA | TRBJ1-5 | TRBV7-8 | TGTGCCAGCAGCTTAGGGGAGACGGGGTATCAGCCCCAGCATTTT | CASSLGETGYQPQHF
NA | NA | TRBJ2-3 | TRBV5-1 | TGCGCCAGCAGCCAACGGGGGGCGAGCACAGATACGCAGTATTTT | CASSQRGASTDTQYF
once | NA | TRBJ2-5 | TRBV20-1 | TGCAGTACCGGAGGGGTAGAGACCCAGTACTTC | CSTGGVETQYF
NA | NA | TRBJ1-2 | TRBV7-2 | TGTGCCAGCAGCCCGCCTTTTGTGGGGCGCCCCTATGGCTACACCTTC | CASSPPFVGRPYGYTF
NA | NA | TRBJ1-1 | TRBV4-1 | TGCGCCAGCAGCCAAGGCAGGGCAAATAAGAACACTGAAGCTTTCTTT | CASSQGRANKNTEAFF
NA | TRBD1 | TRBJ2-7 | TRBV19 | TGTGCCAGTAGTCCCGGACAGGACTACGAGCAGTACTTC | CASSPGQDYEQYF
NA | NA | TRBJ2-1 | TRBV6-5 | TGTGCCAGCACCGGGGAACCCTCCTACAATGAGCAGTTCTTC | CASTGEPSYNEQFF
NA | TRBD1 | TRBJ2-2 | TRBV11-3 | TGTGCCAGCAGCCCCCGGACAGGGTCCGGGGAGCTGTTTTTT | CASSPRTGSGELFF
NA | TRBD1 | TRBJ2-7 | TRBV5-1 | TGCGCCAGCAGCTTGGGTAGGGGGCGAAGGAACGAGCAGTACTTC | CASSLGRGRRNEQYF